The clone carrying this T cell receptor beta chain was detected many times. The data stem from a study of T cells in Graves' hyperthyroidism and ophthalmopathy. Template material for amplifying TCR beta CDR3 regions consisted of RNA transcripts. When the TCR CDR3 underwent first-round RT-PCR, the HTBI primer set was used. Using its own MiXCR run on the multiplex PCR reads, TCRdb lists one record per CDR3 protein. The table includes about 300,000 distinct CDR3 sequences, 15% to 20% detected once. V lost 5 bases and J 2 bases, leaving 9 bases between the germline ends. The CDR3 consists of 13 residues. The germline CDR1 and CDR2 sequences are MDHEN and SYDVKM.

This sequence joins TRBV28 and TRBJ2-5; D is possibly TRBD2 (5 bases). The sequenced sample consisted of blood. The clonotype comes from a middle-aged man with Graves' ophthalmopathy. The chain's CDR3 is CASSPEGQETQYF. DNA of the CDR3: TGTGCCAGCAGTCCTGAGGGACAAGAGACCCAGTACTTC.